The clone carrying this T cell receptor (beta chain) was seen a single time. The sample comes from a study of blood T cell repertoires in COVID-19. Study at large: Italy, Spain and the United States were the sources of the convalescent and acute COVID-19 samples. Nucleic acid was either cDNA or gDNA, and it came from T cells, B-cell-depleted T cells, or PBMCs.

V was clipped by 3 bases and J by 3 bases; unmatched bases: 5. This CDR3 spans 13 amino acids. Per germline, CDR1 SQVTM and CDR2 ANQGSEA. Methods used by the authors: Estimates of nucleated cell counts were drawn from the amplification of reference gene primers. Repertoires were generated with immunoSEQ multiplex PCR, while TCRdb's copy carries only in-frame clones and drops some. The V and J calls and clone size were taken over from that table, and D and trimming were inferred from the DNA. The top ten hold about 6.6% of the sample, which has 110,000 or so clones, 60% to 85% seen once. Specimen: peripheral blood. The chain recombines TRBV29-1 with TRBJ2-7; 7 bases are shared with TRBD1. This TCR was recovered from a man in his 70s with acute or convalescent COVID-19. The CDR3 DNA sequence: TGCAGCGTTGATTTTGGACAGGACTACGAGCAGTACTTC. Translating gives CSVDFGQDYEQYF.